The TCR beta chain described here comes from a study of persistence of HIV-infected CD4 T cells. About this clone: Its antigen remains unidentified.

Cells were stimulated nonspecifically with anti-CD3/anti-CD28 magnetic beads. CD4+ T cells upregulating both CD40 ligand and CD69 were sorted as responding cells. Germline loops: CDR1 MDHEN, CDR2 SYDVKM. V was shortened by 2 bases and J by 6 bases, with 20 bases between the two germline ends. This CDR3 is 18 amino acids long. The libraries were made with immunoSEQ version 4 in survey mode. Assay used: immunoSEQ multiplex PCR; TCRdb lists only in-frame clones, some missing. The sample holds some 40,000 clones, approximately 90% seen once. Overall study findings and caveats: Antigen-responding cells were enriched for degenerate expanded CDR3beta sequences.

Sequences were derived from CD4+ T cells sorted from PBMCs after roughly 18-hour stimulation, sampled from a patient who received antiretroviral therapy. The sequence was obtained from an adult man with HIV who was CMV-seropositive. V is TRBV28 and J is TRBJ1-6; D may be TRBD1 (5 bases). In DNA form, the CDR3 reads TGTGCCAGCAGTTTAACGGGAGGACTTAACAGGCCTAATTCACCCCTCCACTTT. This encodes CASSLTGGLNRPNSPLHF.